This note documents a single T cell receptor (beta chain) sequence. CDR3 size: 11 residues. The ends were cut back, 1 base at V and 7 bases at J, with 6 bases in the middle. From germline, CDR1 is SGHNT and CDR2 YYREEE (reference sequence). Produced via immunoSEQ multiplex PCR; TCRdb's table is partial and in-frame only. The table records 90,000 to 100,000 clones, approximately 86% of them present only once. The data were taken from a study of OX40 agonist ivuxolimab in advanced cancers. The rearrangement links TRBV5-4 to TRBJ2-7; tentative D call: TRBD2 (5 bases). This sequence was found in an adult with an advanced solid tumor such as melanoma, head and neck, liver or kidney cancer. The sequencing here drew on CD4+ or CD8+ T cells sorted from blood, taken in a trial of the OX40 agonist ivuxolimab. The CDR3 reads CASSLRGEQYF. The CDR3 nucleotides read TGTGCCAGCAGCTTGCGGGGAGAGCAGTACTTC. The full variable domain, its missing parts supplied by reference TRBV5-4 and TRBJ2-7, is ETGVTQSPTHLIKTRGQQVTLRCSSQSGHNTVSWYQQALGQGPQFIFQYYREEENGRGNFPPRFSGLQFPNYSSELNVNALELDDSALYLCASSLRGEQYFGPGTRLTVT.